The 25 T cell receptor beta chains reported below all come from one sample, sequenced in a study of molecular identifiers for immune sequencing clone quantification. TCRdb passed the PCR reads through MiXCR, listing each CDR3 protein once. The sample shows over 100,000 distinct CDR3 sequences, 30% to 35% of them seen only once. Sequencing used naive CD8+ T cells from blood, with Jurkat cell RNA spiked in. Stated subset: FACS-sorted CD8+CD4-CCR7+CD45RA+ naive T cells. The receptors stem from a human donor in good health. Some libraries in this study had Jurkat cell RNA spiked in.

This clonotype occurred a few times. This chain uses TRBV25-1 with TRBJ2-1; perhaps TRBD2 as D (6 bases). V lost 1 base, J lost 0 bases, and 10 bases lay in between. The germline gives CDR1 MGHDK, CDR2 SYGVNS. This CDR3 has 16 residues. The CDR3 DNA is TGTGCCAGCAGTGAATTGGGGGGTCGCTCCTACAATGAGCAGTTCTTC. As protein: CASSELGGRSYNEQFF. The whole variable domain, filled in from reference TRBV25-1 and TRBJ2-1, reads EADIYQTPRYLVIGTGKKITLECSQTMGHDKMYWYQQDPGMELHLIHYSYGVNSTEKGDLSSESTVSRIRTEHFPLTLESARPSHTSQYLCASSELGGRSYNEQFFGPGTRLTVL.

The table lists this clonotype with many counts. V gene TRBV5-5 combines with J gene TRBJ2-5, with D hard to call. CDR1 is SGHKS, CDR2 YYEKEE, per germline (reference sequence). V was clipped by 0 bases and J by 5 bases, with 14 bases between them. This CDR3 is 15 amino acids long. The CDR3 region has the DNA TGTGCCAGCAGCTTGGGTCCATCTCTACGGGAGACCCAGTACTTC. Encoded protein: CASSLGPSLRETQYF.

This clonotype was detected ten times or more. This chain connects TRBV13 to TRBJ2-4; D perhaps matches TRBD2 (5 bases). Trimming cost V 3 bases and J 5 bases, with 8 bases left between them. The germline CDR1 and CDR2 sequences are PRHDT and FYEKMQ (reference sequence). This CDR3 is built from 13 residues. CDR3 region: CASSLWRENIQYF. CDR3 DNA sequence: TGTGCCAGCAGCTTGTGGCGGGAAAACATTCAGTACTTC.

Points on this clonotype: Sequence at one end of the junction differs from germline and may be a read error. The rearrangement uses TRBV6-1 and TRBJ2-1; no clear D. CDR1 is MNHNS, CDR2 SASEGT, per germline. The CDR3 covers 9 residues. The CDR3 region has the DNA TGTGCCAGCGACAATAAGCAGTTCTTC. Translating it yields CASDNKQFF.

Worth noting for this clonotype: A single base separates this from a much larger clone, so it may be a read error. The rearrangement uses TRBV5-6 and TRBJ2-7; tentative D call: TRBD1 (6 bases). Germline V gene sequence: CDR1 SGHDT, CDR2 YYEEEE. This CDR3 spans 13 amino acids. Between the trimmed V and J ends, which lost 2 bases and 4 bases, there was a span of 10 bases. The CDR3 here is CASSFSGTYEQYF. The DNA of the CDR3 is TGTGCCAGCAGCTTTTCCGGGACATACGAGCAGTACTTC.

The V call is TRBV12-3 or TRBV12-4, the J call TRBJ2-7; a possible D gene is TRBD2 (5 bases). The CDR3 extends over 13 amino acids. Trimming cost V 8 bases and J 3 bases, with 14 bases left between them. CDR3 protein: CASGETTGYEQYF. CDR3 coding DNA: TGTGCCAGCGGGGAGACAACCGGCTACGAGCAGTACTTC.

With regard to this clonotype: The missing conserved phenylalanine or tryptophan at the end of this CDR3 makes a read error likely. The chain has TRBV18 and TRBJ1-1; a possible D gene is TRBD1 (5 bases). The CDR3 is 15 amino acids. Trimming stripped 3 bases from V and 4 bases from J, with 15 bases between. The V gene's germline CDR1 is KGHSH and CDR2 LQKENI. The CDR3 DNA reads TGTGCCAGCTCACCGGTGGGGGATGGGGGCACTGAAGCTTTCTAT. The encoded protein is CASSPVGDGGTEAFY.

This clonotype appeared many times. The chain combines TRBV5-1 with TRBJ2-1; D is perhaps TRBD2 (6 bases). The CDR3 spans 12 residues. V shed 5 bases and J shed 6 bases, with 9 bases lying between them. Germline V gene sequence: CDR1 SGHRS, CDR2 YFSETQ. CDR3 protein: CASRPAGNEQFF. As DNA, the CDR3 is TGCGCCAGCAGGCCAGCGGGCAATGAGCAGTTCTTC. Using reference TRBV5-1 and TRBJ2-1 for the parts outside the CDR3, the full variable domain is KAGVTQTPRYLIKTRGQQVTLSCSPISGHRSVSWYQQTPGQGLQFLFEYFSETQRNKGNFPGRFSGRQFSNSRSEMNVSTLELGDSALYLCASRPAGNEQFFGPGTRLTVL.

The genes are TRBV28 and TRBJ2-3; D unresolved. The CDR3 length is 15 residues. V lost 2 bases and J 10 bases, leaving 19 bases between the germline ends. CDR1 is MDHEN and CDR2 is SYDVKM in the germline V gene. The CDR3 bases are TGTGCCAGCAGTTTAGAGGTCCTTCCCACTGATTCGCAGTATTTT. Residues: CASSLEVLPTDSQYF.

A note on this clonotype: Possible read error: a much larger clone is one base away. V is TRBV2 and J is TRBJ1-5; D is unresolved. Per germline, CDR1 SNHLY and CDR2 FYNNEI. CDR3 length: 15 residues. CDR3 nucleotide sequence: TGTGTCAGCAGTGATGGGAGTTATAGCAATCAGCCCCAGCATTTT. This translates into CVSSDGSYSNQPQHF.

Concerning this clonotype itself: This is likely a read error, given that the CDR3 carries no conserved phenylalanine or tryptophan at its end. The CDR3 reads CASSQEGLARYNEQFY. Here the CDR3 DNA reads TGCGCCAGCAGCCAAGAAGGGCTAGCGAGATACAATGAGCAGTTCTAC. The chain joins TRBV4-3 to TRBJ2-1; weak D call: TRBD2 (6 bases). V was clipped by 0 bases and J by 4 bases, with 13 bases between them. This CDR3 comprises 16 residues. Per the germline V gene, CDR1 is LGHNA and CDR2 is YSLEER.

The chain couples TRBV14 to TRBJ2-3, with 8 bases fitting TRBD2. The CDR3 runs 17 residues. In germline, CDR1 is SGHDN, CDR2 FVKESK. The J segment lost 4 bases and the V segment lost 1 base, leaving 10 bases of the junction unmatched. CDR3 nucleotide sequence: TGTGCCAGCAGCCAAGTACCAGCGGGAGTCACTTCAGATACGCAGTATTTT. Translated: CASSQVPAGVTSDTQYF. The full variable domain, rest sourced from reference TRBV14 and TRBJ2-3, is EAGVTQFPSHSVIEKGQTVTLRCDPISGHDNLYWYRRVMGKEIKFLLHFVKESKQDESGMPNNRFLAERTGGTYSTLKVQPAELEDSGVYFCASSQVPAGVTSDTQYFGPGTRLTVL.

Concerning this clonotype itself: A much larger clone differs from this one at a single base, so this may be a read error. The chain recombines TRBV7-9 with TRBJ2-7; no clear D. The CDR3 runs to 12 residues. The germline V and J ends were trimmed by 5 bases and 5 bases, with 10 bases remaining between them. The germline gives CDR1 SEHNR, CDR2 FQNEAQ (reference sequence). The CDR3 nucleotides are TGTGCCAGCAGCCTGACGATCCACGAGCAGTACTTC. Translating it yields CASSLTIHEQYF.

This clonotype was counted a few times. The J gene is TRBJ2-7, the V gene TRBV27, with a possible D match to TRBD2 (5 bases). The CDR3 is 12 residues long. V lost 6 bases to trimming and J lost 6 bases, with 12 bases between them. Germline values: CDR1 MNHEY, CDR2 SMNVEV (reference sequence). For the CDR3, the DNA is TGTGCCAGCAGCGGGCCGGGAAGCGAGCAGTACTTC. This sequence encodes CASSGPGSEQYF.

As for this clonotype: A junction end diverges from the germline sequence, so it may reflect a read error. The genes are TRBV20-1 and TRBJ2-5, with a possible D match to TRBD1 (5 bases). CDR3 size: 12 residues. Germline V gene sequence: CDR1 DFQATT, CDR2 SNEGSKA (reference sequence). Here the CDR3 DNA reads TGCTGTGCTACGGACAACCAAGAGACCCAGTACTTC. It specifies CCATDNQETQYF.

CDR3 sequence: CASKSWGTGNTIYF. CDR3 nucleotides: TGTGCCAGCAAATCGTGGGGGACAGGAAACACCATATATTTT. The chain carries TRBV28 and TRBJ1-3, with a tentative D call TRBD1 (6 bases). Germline CDR1 and CDR2: MDHEN and SYDVKM. This CDR3 has 14 amino acids. Trimming left V 7 bases short and J 4 bases short, with 14 bases between.

This clonotype turned up a few times. The CDR3 reads CSVEDRDTYNEQFF. Written as DNA, the CDR3 is TGCAGCGTTGAAGATCGAGACACTTACAATGAGCAGTTCTTC. This chain joins TRBV29-1 and TRBJ2-1; no firm D call. CDR1 and CDR2 (germline): SQVTM, ANQGSEA. The V end was cut by 0 bases, the J end by 4 bases, with 10 bases between. This CDR3 region has 14 residues.

The chain uses TRBV10-3 and TRBJ2-3; 7 bases are shared with TRBD1. Unmatched junction bases numbered 9, after V lost 3 bases and J lost 3 bases. This CDR3 spans 16 amino acids. Germline V CDR1 and CDR2: ENHRY, SYGVKD. The CDR3, as DNA: TGTGCCATCAGTGACCGTGACAGGGAGAGGACAGATACGCAGTATTTT. It specifies CAISDRDRERTDTQYF.

The J gene is TRBJ1-1, the V gene TRBV19; 7 nucleotides match TRBD1. This CDR3 region has 14 residues. V trimming: 9 bases; J trimming: 3 bases; junction bases outside the gene matches: 10. Germline values: CDR1 LNHDA, CDR2 SQIVND (reference sequence). The CDR3 region is CASRQGGVDTEAFF. Written as DNA, the CDR3 is TGTGCCAGCAGACAGGGCGGAGTGGACACTGAAGCTTTCTTT. The full variable domain, completed using reference TRBV19 and TRBJ1-1, is DGGITQSPKYLFRKEGQNVTLSCEQNLNHDAMYWYRQDPGQGLRLIYYSQIVNDFQKGDIAEGYSVSREKKESFPLTVTSAQKNPTAFYLCASRQGGVDTEAFFGQGTRLTVV.

As for this clonotype: A much larger clonotype is one base distant, so this may be a read error. The V call is TRBV28, the J call TRBJ2-3, with TRBD1 matching 11 bases. This CDR3 is 16 amino acids long. From germline, CDR1 is MDHEN and CDR2 SYDVKM. V was pared by 6 bases and J by 3 bases, with 8 bases of the junction left unmatched. The CDR3 reads CASRSTGTGGTDTQYF. CDR3 sequence (DNA): TGTGCCAGCAGATCCACCGGGACAGGGGGTACAGATACGCAGTATTTT.

Notes on this clonotype: A much larger clone is a single base away; this may be a read error. Because the CDR3 is missing its conserved closing phenylalanine or tryptophan, this is likely a read error. The chain recombines TRBV6-5 with TRBJ1-5; D is perhaps TRBD1 (5 bases). V lost 6 bases, J lost 9 bases, and 18 bases lay in between. CDR1 is MNHEY, CDR2 SVGAGI, per germline. The CDR3 totals 14 residues. The CDR3 spells CASREIGARAPQHC. The CDR3 coding sequence is TGTGCCAGCAGAGAAATCGGGGCGCGGGCGCCCCAGCATTGT.

As regards this clonotype: No conserved phenylalanine or tryptophan ends this CDR3, so it is likely a read error. The chain uses TRBV7-9 and TRBJ1-3; D is unclear. The CDR3 has 15 amino acids. The V end lost 5 bases, the J end lost 0 bases, and 11 bases lay between the germline ends. CDR1 and CDR2 from the germline V gene are SEHNR and FQNEAQ (reference sequence). Here the CDR3 DNA reads TGTGCCAGCAGCCTAACCACAGCCTCTGGAAACACCATATATTCT. Its protein product is CASSLTTASGNTIYS.

The chain links TRBV7-6 to TRBJ1-2; a possible D gene is TRBD1 (5 bases). Trimming took off 2 bases at V and 4 bases at J, with 14 bases between the two ends. CDR3 length equals 15 residues. CDR1 is SGHVS, CDR2 FNYEAQ, per germline. The CDR3: CASSLYTGLGYGYTF. The CDR3 coding sequence is TGTGCCAGCAGCTTATACACGGGGCTCGGCTATGGCTACACCTTC.

V gene TRBV7-6 combines with J gene TRBJ2-3; 11 positions match TRBD1. The V gene's germline CDR1 is SGHVS and CDR2 FNYEAQ. The CDR3 has 16 residues. The V and J ends lost 0 bases and 1 base, in that order; junction bases with no gene match: 0. CDR3: CASSLADRGRTDTQYF. CDR3 sequence (DNA): TGTGCCAGCAGCTTAGCGGACAGGGGGCGCACAGATACGCAGTATTTT.

This clonotype was seen more than once but under ten times. J is TRBJ1-1 and V is TRBV7-6; D gene ambiguous. CDR3 size: 14 residues. V was shortened by 0 bases and J by 3 bases, with 8 bases between the two germline ends. Germline assignment: CDR1 SGHVS and CDR2 FNYEAQ. The CDR3 region has the DNA TGTGCCAGCAGCTTAGCGCTCGGGGACACTGAAGCTTTCTTT. Its translation is CASSLALGDTEAFF.